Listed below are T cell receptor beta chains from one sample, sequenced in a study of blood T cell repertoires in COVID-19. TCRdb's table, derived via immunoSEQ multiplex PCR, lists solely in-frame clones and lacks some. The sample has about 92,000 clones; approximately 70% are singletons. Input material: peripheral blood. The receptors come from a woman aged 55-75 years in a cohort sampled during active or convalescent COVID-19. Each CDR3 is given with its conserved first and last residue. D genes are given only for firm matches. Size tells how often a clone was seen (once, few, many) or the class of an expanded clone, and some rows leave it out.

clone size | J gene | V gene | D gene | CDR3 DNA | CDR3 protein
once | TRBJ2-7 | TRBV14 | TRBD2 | TGTGCCAGCAGCCAAATCTGGACTAGCGGGGGGAGCTACGAGCAGTACTTC | CASSQIWTSGGSYEQYF
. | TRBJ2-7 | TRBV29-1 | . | TGCAGCGTTTCTGTCGGGGGCTCCTACGAGCAGTACTTC | CSVSVGGSYEQYF
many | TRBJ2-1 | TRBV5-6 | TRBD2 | TGTGCCAGCAGCGCAGGCCTAGCGGGGGGAGCTGAGCAGTTCTTC | CASSAGLAGGAEQFF
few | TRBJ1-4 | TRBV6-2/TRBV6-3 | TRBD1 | TGTGCCAGCAGTCCGGACAGGCCGTTTGGTGGAAAACTGTTTTTT | CASSPDRPFGGKLFF
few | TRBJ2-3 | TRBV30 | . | TGTGCCTGGAGTAGGGACACCTTTAGCACAGATACGCAGTATTTT | CAWSRDTFSTDTQYF
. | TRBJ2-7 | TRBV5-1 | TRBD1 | TGCGCCAGCAGCCCCGGGACAGTCAGCTACGAGCAGTACTTC | CASSPGTVSYEQYF
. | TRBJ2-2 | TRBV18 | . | TGTGCCAGCTCACCATCACGGTTTGTTAACACCGGGGAGCTGTTTTTT | CASSPSRFVNTGELFF
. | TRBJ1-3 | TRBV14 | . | TGTGCCAGCAGCCCTATGTTTTTGAACTCTGGAAACACCATATATTTT | CASSPMFLNSGNTIYF
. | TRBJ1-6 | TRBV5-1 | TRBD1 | TGCGCCAGCAGCCGATCCGACAGGGGGTTTGGTTCACCCCTCCACTTT | CASSRSDRGFGSPLHF
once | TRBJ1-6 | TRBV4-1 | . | TGCGCCAGCAGCCAAGCGGGTACGGGGGATGGTTCACCCCTCCACTTT | CASSQAGTGDGSPLHF
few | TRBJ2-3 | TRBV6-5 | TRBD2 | TGTGCCAGCAGTAGGACTAGCTTAGATACGCAGTATTTT | CASSRTSLDTQYF
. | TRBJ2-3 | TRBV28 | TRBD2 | TGTGCCAGCAGGGGTAGCGGGGGGGACACAGATACGCAGTATTTT | CASRGSGGDTDTQYF
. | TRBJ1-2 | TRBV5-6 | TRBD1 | TGTGCCAGCAGCATAGACAGGGCAGGGGGCTACACCTTC | CASSIDRAGGYTF
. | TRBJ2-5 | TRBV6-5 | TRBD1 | TGTGCCAGCAGTTACCTAGGACAGGCCAAAGAGACCCAGTACTTC | CASSYLGQAKETQYF
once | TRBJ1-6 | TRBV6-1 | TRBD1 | TGTGCCAGCAGTGAAGGGCCAGGGGGTTATTCACCCCTCCACTTT | CASSEGPGGYSPLHF
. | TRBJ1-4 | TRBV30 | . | TGTGCCTGGAGTCTTGGTGGGGGCGAGGGTGAAAAACTGTTTTTT | CAWSLGGGEGEKLFF
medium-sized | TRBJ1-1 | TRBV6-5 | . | TGTGCCAGCAGTTACTCATTCGACAGGACTGAAGCTTTCTTT | CASSYSFDRTEAFF
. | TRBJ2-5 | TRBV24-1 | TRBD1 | TGTGCCACCAGTGACCCCGGACAGGGGAGTGCCCAGTACTTC | CATSDPGQGSAQYF
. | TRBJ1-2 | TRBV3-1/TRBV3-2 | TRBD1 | TGTGCCAGCAGCCTAAGGCTAGGACAGGGCCCCTATGGCTACACCTTC | CASSLRLGQGPYGYTF
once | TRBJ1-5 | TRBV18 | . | TGTGCCAGCTCAACAAGTAATCAGCCCCAGCATTTT | CASSTSNQPQHF
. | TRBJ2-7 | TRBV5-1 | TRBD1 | TGCGCCAGCAGCCGCAGCTCGGGACAGACCTACGAGCAGTACTTC | CASSRSSGQTYEQYF
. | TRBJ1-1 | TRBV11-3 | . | TGTGCCAGCAGCCTAAGACCGGGCACTGAAGCTTTCTTT | CASSLRPGTEAFF
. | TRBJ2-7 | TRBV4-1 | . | TGCGCCAGCAGCCGCGTGGCGCTATTGACACGAGCCTACGAGCAGTACTTC | CASSRVALLTRAYEQYF
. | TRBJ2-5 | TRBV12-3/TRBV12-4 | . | TGTGCCAGCAGCAAAGATCTCAGGGAGACCCAGTACTTC | CASSKDLRETQYF
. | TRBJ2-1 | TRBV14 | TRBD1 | TGTGCCAGCAGCCAGGTACAGGGGAGTGAGCAGTTCTTC | CASSQVQGSEQFF
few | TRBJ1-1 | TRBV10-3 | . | TGTGCCATCACCCGTAGCAGTCAGGGCACTGAAGCTTTCTTT | CAITRSSQGTEAFF
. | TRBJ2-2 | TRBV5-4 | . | TGTGCCAGCAGCTTGGCCGGTGGGGGGGCCACCGGGGAGCTGTTTTTT | CASSLAGGGATGELFF
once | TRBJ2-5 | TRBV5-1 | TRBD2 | TGCGCCAGCAGCTATCAGGGAGGGAAAGAGACCCAGTACTTC | CASSYQGGKETQYF
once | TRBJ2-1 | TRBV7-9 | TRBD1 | TGTGCCAGCAGCGCCGGACAGGGGGCCTACAATGAGCAGTTCTTC | CASSAGQGAYNEQFF
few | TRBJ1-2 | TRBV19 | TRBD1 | TGTGCCACCGAAGGACAGGGAAGATATGGCTACACCTTC | CATEGQGRYGYTF
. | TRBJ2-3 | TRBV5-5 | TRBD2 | TGTGCCAGCAGCTCAAACCCGGGACTAGCGGGGATATCTAGCACAGATACGCAGTATTTT | CASSSNPGLAGISSTDTQYF
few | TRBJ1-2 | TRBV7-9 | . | TGTGCCAGCAGCTCCCCGCTGGGGGGGGCGGAATCAATCTATGGCTACACCTTC | CASSSPLGGAESIYGYTF
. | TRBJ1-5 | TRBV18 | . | TGTGCCAGCTCACCGCTTCAGGGATTCAATCAGCCCCAGCATTTT | CASSPLQGFNQPQHF
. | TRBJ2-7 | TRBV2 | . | TGTGCCAGCAGTGGCGGGACAGTATTTCAGCAGTACTTC | CASSGGTVFQQYF
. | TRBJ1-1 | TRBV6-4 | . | TGTGCCAGCAGTGAGTCTGGGCAGGGTACTGAAGCTTTCTTT | CASSESGQGTEAFF
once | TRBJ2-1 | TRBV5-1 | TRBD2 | TGCGCCAGCAGCTTGTTAGCGGGGGGTCTTAATGAGCAGTTCTTC | CASSLLAGGLNEQFF
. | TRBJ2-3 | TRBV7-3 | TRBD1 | TGTGCCAGCAGCCGACAGGGAAGGGTCACAGATACGCAGTATTTT | CASSRQGRVTDTQYF
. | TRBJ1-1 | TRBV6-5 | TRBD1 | TGTGCCAGCAGTCTTCAGGGGGCGAGGGCTTTCTTT | CASSLQGARAFF
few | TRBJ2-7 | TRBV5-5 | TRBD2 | TGTGCCAGCAGCTTCTCCTGGGAGGGCGGGGTTTTGGGGGAGCAGTACTTC | CASSFSWEGGVLGEQYF
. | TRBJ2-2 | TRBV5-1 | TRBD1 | TGCGCCAGCAGCCAGGGACAGGGGAACACCGGGGAGCTGTTTTTT | CASSQGQGNTGELFF
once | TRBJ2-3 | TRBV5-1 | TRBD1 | TGCGCCAGCAGCTTGGGGGCAGGGGGCCGCACAGATACGCAGTATTTT | CASSLGAGGRTDTQYF